This T cell receptor beta chain was obtained from a study of blood T cell repertoires in COVID-19. Study-wide context: The samples span acute and convalescent COVID-19 from the United States, Italy and Spain. In each case, the material was cDNA or gDNA derived from T cells, B-cell-depleted T cells, or PBMCs.

There are 13 residues in the CDR3. Trimming cost V 8 bases and J 1 base, with 11 bases left between them. Germline lookup yields CDR1 SGHTA and CDR2 FQGTGA. In the case of this clone: Other DNA sequences in the same sample also yield this CDR3.

The assay was immunoSEQ multiplex PCR, and TCRdb's table has in-frame clones only and misses some. The profile covers over 200,000 clones, with 85% to 90% appearing a single time and approximately 6.2% taken by the ten largest. This receptor was obtained from a man between 60 and 70 years old who had recovered from COVID-19. Sequenced sample: peripheral blood. The chain carries TRBV7-3 and TRBJ1-1, with D possibly matching TRBD1 (6 bases). CDR3 sequence (DNA): TGTGCCAGCGGGCAGGGGCCGAACACTGAAGCTTTCTTT. It translates to CASGQGPNTEAFF.